The T cell receptor beta chain described here comes from a study of early T cells in non-severe SARS-CoV-2 infection. Background on the study: The authors sequenced bulk RNA from unsorted whole blood, leaving chains unpaired.

The V gene lost 5 bases and the J gene lost 3 bases, with 17 bases spanning the gap. The CDR3 totals 16 residues. Individual cDNA molecules received unique molecular identifiers during library preparation. Each CDR3 protein gets one entry after TCRdb re-called the 5' RACE reads with MiXCR. The sample has roughly 90,000 distinct CDR3 sequences; over 11% are singletons. As concerns this clonotype: Its antigen is unknown.

The study's findings and limits: Anti-spike CD8 responses were favored in VDJdb matching, and private and CD4 specificities were missed.

The clonotype comes from an adult who was a healthcare worker with PCR-confirmed SARS-CoV-2 infection or an uninfected control (not recorded which). Sequenced material: whole blood. This chain links TRBV12-3 or TRBV12-4 with TRBJ2-1; a weak D match, TRBD2 (6 bases). CDR3 loop: CASSNSRDSGYNEQFF. For the CDR3, the DNA is TGTGCCAGCAGTAACTCCCGGGACTCAGGCTACAATGAGCAGTTCTTC.